This T cell receptor beta chain emerged from a study of control samples from healthy donors and cancer patients. Note on this clone: The junction departs from the called germline gene at one end, perhaps through a read error.

CDR3 length: 15 amino acids. Per germline, CDR1 SEHNR and CDR2 FQNEAQ (reference sequence). Profiling relied on immunoSEQ multiplex PCR, and the TCRdb table lists in-frame clones only, not all of them. Altogether about 170,000 clones are present, 85% to 95% being singletons, with the ten largest covering 1.2% to 1.5%. The genes are TRBV7-9 and TRBJ1-2; 7 bases align to TRBD1. The clonotype comes from a woman under 30 in good health. The sequenced sample was blood. CDR3 DNA sequence: TGTGCCAGCAGTTTAGGAGGGACAGACCGGCGGGGCTACACCTTC. Translated, it gives CASSLGGTDRRGYTF.